A single sample is the source of the 4 T cell receptor beta chains below, sequenced in a study of T cells in Graves' hyperthyroidism and ophthalmopathy. It was RNA transcripts that yielded the amplified TCR beta CDR3 regions. HTBI primers were employed in a first-round RT-PCR of the TCR CDR3. MiXCR was run by TCRdb on the multiplex PCR reads, yielding one entry per CDR3 protein. The table lists 190,000 or so distinct CDR3 sequences, around 20% of them singletons. The specimen was blood. The receptors were sampled from a man aged 35 to 55 with Graves' hyperthyroidism.

This clonotype was observed at least ten times. The genes are TRBV5-8 and TRBJ1-2; TRBD1 might be the D (6 bases). Germline lookup yields CDR1 SGHTS and CDR2 YDEGEE. V lost 3 bases, J lost 8 bases, and 17 bases lay in between. The CDR3 is made up of 14 amino acids. Written as DNA, the CDR3 is TGTGCCAGCAGCTGGGCCTCAGGGGTGAGGGGCTACACCTTC. Protein: CASSWASGVRGYTF.

This clonotype showed up just once. A clone one base away is much larger, so this may be a read error. The chain couples TRBV5-4 to TRBJ2-3; possible D gene TRBD1, 5 bases. Trimming took 4 bases from V and 2 from J, leaving 11 bases between them. Per germline, CDR1 SGHNT and CDR2 YYREEE (reference sequence). The CDR3 loop spans 14 amino acids. In DNA form, the CDR3 reads TGTGCCAGCAGCCAAAAACAGGACACAGATACGCAGTATTTT. Translating gives CASSQKQDTDTQYF. Combining the CDR3 with reference TRBV5-4 and TRBJ2-3 gives the whole variable domain ETGVTQSPTHLIKTRGQQVTLRCSSQSGHNTVSWYQQALGQGPQFIFQYYREEENGRGNFPPRFSGLQFPNYSSELNVNALELDDSALYLCASSQKQDTDTQYFGPGTRLTVL.

This clonotype was counted many times. The chain carries TRBV7-9 and TRBJ2-1, with TRBD2 as a possible D gene (7 bases). The CDR3 covers 15 residues. Trimming left V 5 bases short and J 7 bases short, with 18 bases between. Germline CDR1 reads SEHNR; CDR2 reads FQNEAQ (reference sequence). The CDR3 reads CASSESRGGGNEQFF. As DNA, the CDR3 is TGTGCCAGCAGCGAAAGCAGGGGCGGGGGTAATGAGCAGTTCTTC.

This clonotype appeared many times. The rearrangement joins TRBV3-1 to TRBJ2-3; 7 bases are shared with TRBD1. The CDR3 totals 13 residues. The junction had 3 bases not matched to a gene; V was cut back by 6 bases and J by 3 bases. CDR1 and CDR2 (germline): LGHDT, YNNKEL (reference sequence). CDR3 in amino acids: CASRTTGTDTQYF. CDR3 DNA sequence: TGTGCCAGCAGGACGACAGGGACAGATACGCAGTATTTT.